What follows describes a single T cell receptor (beta chain). Its recognized antigen is unknown. No quality values exist for individual bases; no much larger clone is one base distant. Genomic DNA was isolated from the sorted cells so that the TCRbeta CDR3 region could be sequenced. The immunoSEQ Assay was used for sequencing of TCRbeta CDR3 regions. TCRdb holds this immuneACCESS table with in-frame rearrangements only. Some clones are missing; in checked studies, unresolved V genes explain under half, and the rest has no known cause. This sample comprises under 40,000 clones, about four fifths of them detected only once. Around a tenth of the sample is taken by the ten largest. This entry comes from a study of OX40 agonist ivuxolimab in advanced cancers. About the full investigation: Ivuxolimab was an agonistic, fully human IgG2 monoclonal antibody directed against OX40 (CD134), a costimulatory receptor. Intravenous ivuxolimab was administered to patients every 2 weeks at six dose levels: 0.01, 0.1, 0.3, 1.5, 3 and 10 mg/kg. Of the approximately 50 dose-escalation patients, hepatocellular carcinoma was present in around 20, melanoma in roughly 15, renal cell carcinoma in 9 and head and neck cancer in 9. In the dose-escalation cohort, around four fifths of patients were male, and the mean age was approximately 60 years, with a range of 23 to 79. Patients were allowed to have had prior anti-PD-1, anti-PD-L1 or anti-CTLA-4 therapy, and approximately 40% of the dose-escalation patients had previously received checkpoint inhibitors. Three dose-escalation patients achieved partial responses, one with hepatocellular carcinoma and two with cutaneous melanoma. Peripheral TCRbeta sequencing aimed to test whether ivuxolimab altered TCR sequence diversity and caused clonal T-cell expansion. The paper covers the monotherapy dose-escalation part of the phase I ivuxolimab trial, which included N of about 56 patients.

The trial excluded patients who had a history of autoimmune disease or were on systemic immunosuppression. Peripheral blood for TCR sequencing was collected from all dose cohorts at baseline, on cycle 4 day 1, and on cycle 7 day 1. Samples were obtained from an open-label, multicenter, first-in-human phase I dose-escalation trial of ivuxolimab. Adults with locally advanced or metastatic head and neck squamous cell, hepatocellular, melanoma or renal cell carcinoma were enrolled in the trial. Before TCR sequencing, CD4+ T cells and CD8+ T cells from peripheral blood were sorted into separate populations. Beyond this particular receptor, the publication reports: At doses of 0.1 to 3.0 mg/kg, clonal expansion of both CD4+ and CD8+ blood T cells was observed from baseline to week 6. In the 0.1-3.0 mg/kg groups, partial responders were among the patients with the lowest normalized peripheral clonal expansion, particularly in CD8+ T cells. After ivuxolimab, CD8+ T cells had more expanded clones than CD4+ T cells on average. Low levels of normalized T-cell clonal expansion were also shown by some nonresponding patients. Which antigens the clonally expanded peripheral T cells were specific for was not determined.

Trimming removed 3 bases from V and 7 bases from J; the gene matches leave 11 bases unexplained. From its cysteine to its phenylalanine, the CDR3 spans 14 amino acids. Here the CDR3 DNA is all that survives: 42 bases in frame from base 1. Based on the germline V gene (reference sequence), the CDR1 and CDR2 sequences are GTSNPN and SVGIG. The sequence was collected from an adult with an advanced solid tumor such as melanoma, head and neck, liver or kidney cancer. This receptor chain uses TRBV30 and TRBJ2-5; the junction holds 7 bases that match TRBD2. The sequencing here drew on CD4+ or CD8+ T cells sorted from blood, taken in a trial of the OX40 agonist ivuxolimab. The CDR3 here reads CAWSRGVAGPTQYF. The sequence in DNA is TGTGCCTGGAGCCGGGGGGTAGCCGGGCCGACCCAGTACTTC.